Shown below are 30 T cell receptor beta chains from a single sample sequenced in a study of T cell responses to AZD1222 COVID-19 vaccine. Produced via immunoSEQ multiplex PCR; TCRdb's table is partial and in-frame only. The data hold 95,000 to 100,000 clones, with around 84% observed a single time. The sample was peripheral blood, taken on day 0 of AZD1222 vaccination. Receptor source: an adult in good health.

The chain combines TRBV5-1 with TRBJ2-3; TRBD2 matches at 13 bases. Looked up from germline, CDR1 is SGHRS and CDR2 is YFSETQ. The CDR3 has 18 residues. V shed 4 bases and J 2 bases; nucleotides not matched to a gene: 10. CDR3 coding DNA: TGCGCCAGCAGCCCAACCGCGACTAGCGGGGGGTACACAGATACGCAGTATTTT. Translation gives CASSPTATSGGYTDTQYF.

J is TRBJ1-6 and V is TRBV4-3; 12 bases align to TRBD1. CDR1 LGHNA and CDR2 YSLEER come from the germline V gene. The CDR3 loop spans 18 amino acids. V was clipped by 0 bases and J by 8 bases; unmatched bases: 8. The CDR3 reads CASSQDLLGQGADSPLHF. The DNA of the CDR3 is TGCGCCAGCAGCCAAGATTTATTGGGACAGGGGGCAGATTCACCCCTCCACTTT.

The V gene is TRBV2, the J gene TRBJ2-6; D is ambiguous. The CDR3 is 16 amino acids. CDR1 is SNHLY, CDR2 FYNNEI, per germline. V shed 6 bases and J shed 2 bases, with 14 bases lying between them. The CDR3 reads CASRPPPLAGANVLTF. The CDR3 coding sequence is TGTGCCAGCAGACCCCCCCCTTTAGCTGGGGCCAACGTCCTGACTTTC.

In nucleotides, the CDR3 is TGTGCCAGCAGTGGAGCGGACCACAATGAGCAGTTCTTC. It encodes CASSGADHNEQFF. J is TRBJ2-1 and V is TRBV7-3; perhaps TRBD2 as D (5 bases). CDR1 is SGHTA, CDR2 FQGTGA, per germline. V dropped 6 bases and J dropped 5 bases, with 11 bases sitting between them. The CDR3 totals 13 residues.

The chain recombines TRBV6-5 with TRBJ1-1, with a weak D call TRBD1 (5 bases). V was shortened by 8 bases and J by 1 base, with 14 bases between the two germline ends. Germline V lookup: CDR1 MNHEY, CDR2 SVGAGI. The CDR3 is 14 residues long. CDR3 protein: CASERSGTNTEAFF. The CDR3 DNA sequence: TGTGCCAGCGAGAGATCCGGGACGAACACTGAAGCTTTCTTT.

This chain uses TRBV29-1 with TRBJ1-1; D remains unclear. Deletions cut 2 bases from V and 1 base from J, with 8 bases between. The V gene's germline CDR1 is SQVTM and CDR2 ANQGSEA. The CDR3 totals 13 residues. For the CDR3, the DNA is TGCAGCGTTGAATACGCGGGGAACACTGAAGCTTTCTTT. It translates to CSVEYAGNTEAFF.

This clone was detected only once. The chain recombines TRBV5-1 with TRBJ1-2; 9 positions agree with TRBD1. The CDR3 has 15 residues. The germline V gene has CDR1 SGHRS and CDR2 YFSETQ. The V segment lost 2 bases and the J segment 8 bases; nucleotides outside the gene matches: 10. The CDR3 reads CASSFPGTGRRGYTF. The DNA for the CDR3 is TGCGCCAGCAGCTTCCCCGGGACAGGGCGACGAGGCTACACCTTC.

The J gene is TRBJ1-3, the V gene TRBV9; D call uncertain. The CDR3 runs to 15 residues. With 0 bases removed from V and 4 bases from J, the gap between germline ends came to 11 bases. Germline V gene lookup returns CDR1 SGDLS and CDR2 YYNGEE. CDR3 sequence reads: CASSVGLPGGNTIYF. The CDR3, as DNA: TGTGCCAGCAGCGTAGGGCTACCTGGGGGAAACACCATATATTTT. Drawing the rest from reference TRBV9 and TRBJ1-3, the complete variable domain is DSGVTQTPKHLITATGQRVTLRCSPRSGDLSVYWYQQSLDQGLQFLIQYYNGEERAKGNILERFSAQQFPDLHSELNLSSLELGDSALYFCASSVGLPGGNTIYFGEGSWLTVV.

This chain connects TRBV19 to TRBJ1-1; 7 positions agree with TRBD1. After removal of 6 bases from V and 0 bases from J, the junction contained 13 bases not matched to a gene. CDR1 and CDR2 from the germline V gene are LNHDA and SQIVND (reference sequence). The CDR3 sequence is 17 residues long. The DNA of the CDR3 is TGTGCCAGTAGCCGAATCCCGGGACAGACAATGAACACTGAAGCTTTCTTT. Translated, it gives CASSRIPGQTMNTEAFF.

The rearrangement uses TRBV5-6 and TRBJ1-2; no reliable D call. Trimming left V 4 bases short and J 7 bases short, with 14 bases between. The V gene's germline CDR1 is SGHDT and CDR2 YYEEEE. This CDR3 contains 13 residues. CDR3 amino acids: CASSRQGRGGYTF. The CDR3, as DNA: TGTGCCAGCAGCCGTCAAGGCCGCGGTGGCTACACCTTC. Full variable domain (missing parts from reference TRBV5-6 and TRBJ1-2): DAGVTQSPTHLIKTRGQQVTLRCSPKSGHDTVSWYQQALGQGPQFIFQYYEEEERQRGNFPDRFSGHQFPNYSSELNVNALLLGDSALYLCASSRQGRGGYTFGSGTRLTVV.

The chain couples TRBV21-1 to TRBJ2-5. TRBV21-1 is marked as a pseudogene. The CDR3 loop spans 17 amino acids. CDR3 loop: CASSKVGIKGREETQYF. The DNA for the CDR3 is TGTGCCAGCAGCAAAGTCGGTATTAAAGGGCGCGAAGAGACCCAGTACTTC.

The rearrangement links TRBV15 to TRBJ2-5; D may correspond to TRBD1 or TRBD2 (6 bases each). The CDR3 loop spans 14 amino acids. V was clipped by 6 bases and J by 1 base, with 12 bases between them. Germline CDR1 is LNHNV and CDR2 is YYDKDF (reference sequence). CDR3 nucleotide sequence: TGTGCCACCAGTAGGGGGGATCTCCAAGAGACCCAGTACTTC. Protein product: CATSRGDLQETQYF.

The rearrangement uses TRBV28 and TRBJ2-5, with 9 nucleotides matching TRBD2. The CDR3 is 17 amino acids. J gave up 7 bases and V 5 bases, and 17 bases lay outside the gene matches. Per germline, CDR1 MDHEN and CDR2 SYDVKM. For the CDR3, the DNA is TGTGCCAGCAGTCTGCCGGGGGCGGGAGGGCCCACAGGGACCCAGTACTTC. Translation gives CASSLPGAGGPTGTQYF. The whole variable domain, remainder taken from reference TRBV28 and TRBJ2-5, is DVKVTQSSRYLVKRTGEKVFLECVQDMDHENMFWYRQDPGLGLRLIYFSYDVKMKEKGDIPEGYSVSREKKERFSLILESASTNQTSMYLCASSLPGAGGPTGTQYFGPGTRLLVL.

The DNA for the CDR3 is TGTGCCAGCAGCTTCGGGACAGTTAACTCTGGGGCCAACGTCCTGACTTTC. Its protein is CASSFGTVNSGANVLTF. V usage is TRBV7-2 and J usage is TRBJ2-6, with 7 bases matching TRBD1. V dropped 3 bases and J dropped 0; count of bases not matched to a gene: 5. Germline V gene lookup returns CDR1 SGHTA and CDR2 FQGNSA. The CDR3 extends over 17 amino acids.

In this sample, this clone turned up a few times. This chain connects TRBV6-2 or TRBV6-3 to TRBJ1-2; D is ambiguous. Looked up from germline, CDR1 is MNHEY and CDR2 is SVGEGT. Trimming took off 5 bases at V and 7 bases at J, with 8 bases between the two ends. The CDR3 spans 11 residues. The CDR3 reads CASSGGPGYTF. DNA of the CDR3: TGTGCCAGCAGTGGAGGCCCTGGCTACACCTTC.

The CDR3 DNA sequence: TGTGCCAGCAGCGTAGAGGTCCCCCAGGGGAATTCACCCCTCCACTTT. Amino acid sequence: CASSVEVPQGNSPLHF. This chain connects TRBV9 to TRBJ1-6; tentatively, D is TRBD1 (6 bases). Germline V gene sequence: CDR1 SGDLS, CDR2 YYNGEE. V gave up 0 bases and J gave up 7 bases, with 14 bases separating them. CDR3 length: 16 residues.

The J gene is TRBJ1-6, the V gene TRBV19, with 8 bases lining up with TRBD1. This CDR3 region has 14 residues. J lost 7 bases, V lost 5 bases, and 4 bases had no gene match. Looked up from germline, CDR1 is LNHDA and CDR2 is SQIVND (reference sequence). The CDR3 spells CASSVDRGNSPLHF. The CDR3 coding sequence is TGTGCCAGTAGTGTCGACAGGGGAAATTCACCCCTCCACTTT.

The chain couples TRBV7-2 to TRBJ2-7; D not resolved. The CDR3 has 12 residues. Germline values: CDR1 SGHTA, CDR2 FQGNSA. Trimming removed 4 bases from V and 4 bases from J, with 8 bases in between. CDR3 DNA sequence: TGTGCCAGCAGCTCCACGGGTTACGAGCAGTACTTC. As protein: CASSSTGYEQYF.

This chain links TRBV4-2 with TRBJ2-1; D gene uncertain. The CDR3 length is 14 residues. In germline, CDR1 is LGHNA, CDR2 YNFKEQ. V shed 3 bases and J shed 8 bases, with 14 bases lying between them. The CDR3 here is CASSQNGIVDEQFF. The CDR3 DNA sequence: TGTGCCAGCAGCCAGAACGGAATCGTCGATGAGCAGTTCTTC.

The chain employs TRBV6-5 and TRBJ2-1; D not certain. The V end was cut by 7 bases, the J end by 0 bases, with 10 bases between. The CDR3 extends over 14 amino acids. Germline assignment: CDR1 MNHEY and CDR2 SVGAGI. CDR3 in amino acids: CASKRRISYNEQFF. CDR3 sequence (DNA): TGTGCCAGCAAGCGCCGAATCTCCTACAATGAGCAGTTCTTC.

This chain links TRBV7-2 with TRBJ2-4; D is perhaps TRBD1 (5 bases). V lost 5 bases, J lost 3 bases, and 11 bases lay in between. CDR1 SGHTA and CDR2 FQGNSA come from the germline V gene. The CDR3 is made up of 14 amino acids. The CDR3 loop is CASSRDRNKNIQYF. The CDR3, as DNA: TGTGCCAGCAGCCGCGACAGAAACAAAAACATTCAGTACTTC.

The chain joins TRBV7-9 to TRBJ2-7; no clear D. This CDR3 has 16 amino acids. V gave up 1 base and J gave up 7 bases, with 20 bases separating them. Germline values: CDR1 SEHNR, CDR2 FQNEAQ (reference sequence). CDR3 nucleotide sequence: TGTGCCAGCAGCTTAGTAGCCGGTGGATTTCCGAGGGAGCAGTACTTC. Protein: CASSLVAGGFPREQYF.

The J gene is TRBJ1-5, the V gene TRBV10-3; D is uncertain. This CDR3 comprises 13 residues. V was pared by 4 bases and J by 0 bases, with 4 bases between. CDR1 ENHRY and CDR2 SYGVKD come from the germline V gene. The CDR3, as DNA: TGTGCCATCAGTGTCGGTAGCAATCAGCCCCAGCATTTT. Translating gives CAISVGSNQPQHF.

V gene TRBV29-1 combines with J gene TRBJ1-1; no clear D gene. The germline gives CDR1 SQVTM, CDR2 ANQGSEA. V dropped 7 bases and J dropped 1 base, with 10 bases sitting between them. This CDR3 contains 12 residues. CDR3 sequence: CSGGVGNTEAFF. The CDR3 region has the DNA TGCAGCGGGGGAGTGGGGAACACTGAAGCTTTCTTT.

This chain links TRBV24-1 with TRBJ1-3; 10 bases match TRBD1. V lost 4 bases to trimming and J lost 3 bases; unmatched junction nucleotides: 14. This CDR3 has 19 residues. CDR1 and CDR2 from the germline V gene are KGHDR and SFDVKD. CDR3 amino acids: CATSDPTITGTGDGNTIYF. Here the CDR3 DNA reads TGTGCCACCAGTGACCCTACCATTACCGGGACAGGGGATGGAAACACCATATATTTT.

The chain combines TRBV4-2 with TRBJ2-3; D is ambiguous. V was shortened by 0 bases and J by 6 bases, with 10 bases between the two germline ends. Germline CDR1 reads LGHNA; CDR2 reads YNFKEQ. This CDR3 contains 14 residues. The DNA of the CDR3 is TGTGCCAGCAGCCAAGATTCATCCGGGGATACGCAGTATTTT. Its protein product is CASSQDSSGDTQYF.

V and J are TRBV5-6 and TRBJ1-6, with 7 bases fitting TRBD1. CDR3 length equals 14 residues. Germline trimming cut 6 bases from V and 5 bases from J; bases unmatched to any gene: 5. From germline, CDR1 is SGHDT and CDR2 YYEEEE. CDR3 coding DNA: TGTGCCAGCACCGGACAGGCCCATAATTCACCCCTCCACTTT. Translation gives CASTGQAHNSPLHF.

This chain joins TRBV5-4 and TRBJ1-4; D gene uncertain. The V and J ends lost 4 bases and 8 bases respectively, with 18 bases between them. CDR1 is SGHNT, CDR2 YYREEE, per germline (reference sequence). This CDR3 comprises 15 residues. The CDR3 coding sequence is TGTGCCAGCAGCCCACGACCCCCAGGCGGGGAAAAACTGTTTTTT. It yields the protein CASSPRPPGGEKLFF.

The table lists this clone with a count of one. The gene calls are TRBV18 and TRBJ1-5; no clear D gene. Looked up from germline, CDR1 is KGHSH and CDR2 is LQKENI. This CDR3 comprises 15 residues. V gave up 2 bases and J gave up 3 bases, with 11 bases separating them. The CDR3 nucleotides are TGTGCCAGCTCACCAACCGTAGGGAACAATCAGCCCCAGCATTTT. Translation: CASSPTVGNNQPQHF.

The rearrangement joins TRBV15 to TRBJ2-2; TRBD1 or TRBD2 may be the D gene (5 bases each). This CDR3 is built from 13 residues. V gave up 0 bases and J gave up 6 bases, with 5 bases separating them. Germline V gives CDR1 LNHNV, CDR2 YYDKDF (reference sequence). The CDR3: CATSREGAGELFF. The CDR3 region has the DNA TGTGCCACCAGCAGAGAGGGGGCCGGGGAGCTGTTTTTT.